The source of this TCR beta chain is a study of shared clonotypes between healthy human individuals. Study conclusions and caveats: Sharing across a few donors was seen in 4% to 6.5% of naive CD4 clonotypes.

Germline V gene lookup returns CDR1 MNHNS and CDR2 SASEGT. This CDR3 has 17 residues. The J segment lost 6 bases and the V segment lost 0 bases, leaving 13 bases of the junction unmatched. The assay used deep level. Libraries were prepared by immunoSEQ multiplex PCR; TCRdb keeps only in-frame clonotypes and omits some of them. The sample lists about 2.4 million clones, 93% occurring once. Concerning this clone: Its matching antigen is unknown.

Input material: naive CD4+ T cells from PBMCs. Subset described: CD45RA+ positively selected. The chain joins TRBV6-1 to TRBJ2-7, with 8 bases identical to TRBD1. The TCR originated in a man between 18 and 35 years old in good health. Some clones in this sample may be carry-over from other donors' samples. The CDR3 DNA sequence: TGTGCCAGCAGTGAAGCGCTTCTGGACAGGGACCCTGGCGAGCAGTACTTC. It encodes CASSEALLDRDPGEQYF.